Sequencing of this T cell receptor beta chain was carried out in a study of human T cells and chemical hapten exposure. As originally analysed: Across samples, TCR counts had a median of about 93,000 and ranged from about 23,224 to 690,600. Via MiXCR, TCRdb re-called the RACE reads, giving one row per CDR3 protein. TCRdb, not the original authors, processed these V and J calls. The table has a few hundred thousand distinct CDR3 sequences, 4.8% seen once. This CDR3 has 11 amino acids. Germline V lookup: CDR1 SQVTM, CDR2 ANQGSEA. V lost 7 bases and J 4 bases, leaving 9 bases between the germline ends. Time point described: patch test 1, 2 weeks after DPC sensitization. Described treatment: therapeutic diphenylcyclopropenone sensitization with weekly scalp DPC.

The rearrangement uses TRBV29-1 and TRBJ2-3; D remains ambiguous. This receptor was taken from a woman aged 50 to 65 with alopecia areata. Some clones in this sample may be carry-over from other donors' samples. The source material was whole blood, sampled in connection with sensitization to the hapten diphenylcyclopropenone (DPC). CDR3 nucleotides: TGCAGCGCGGACCCCGCAGATACGCAGTATTTT. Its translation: CSADPADTQYF.